These T cell receptor beta chains were read from a single sample in a study of T cell responses to AZD1222 COVID-19 vaccine. TCRdb's table, derived via immunoSEQ multiplex PCR, lists solely in-frame clones and lacks some. The sample has 130,000 to 150,000 clones; about 90% are singletons. Sequencing used peripheral blood, obtained on day 0 of AZD1222 vaccination. The receptors come from an adult in good health. CDR3s include the opening cysteine and the closing phenylalanine or tryptophan. Fields, in order: clone size, J gene, V gene, CDR3 protein. Size values are once, few and many counts, or a class for expanded clones, and some rows have none.

>.|TRBJ1-5|TRBV14
CASSPRSPINNQPQHF
>.|TRBJ1-2|TRBV23-1
CASSQGEGSNGYTF
>.|TRBJ1-2|TRBV27
CASSFTRNYGYTF
>.|TRBJ1-1|TRBV7-3
CASSLRGQTEAFF
>.|TRBJ1-1|TRBV11-3
CASSSGDSSGAEAFF
>once|TRBJ1-4|TRBV7-9
CASSLGGEEKLFF
>few|TRBJ2-5|TRBV5-6
CASSLAFSGDQETQYF
>.|TRBJ2-2|TRBV9
CASSVAVGADGTGELFF
>.|TRBJ1-5|TRBV19
CASSIEGISNQPQHF
>.|TRBJ2-7|TRBV21-1
CASSKRARATYEQYF
>.|TRBJ2-2|TRBV29-1
CSVEGQRGGEAGELFF